Shown below are 32 T cell receptor beta chains from a single sample sequenced in a study of CD8 T cells in Susac syndrome. With random hexamers, reverse transcription was performed on roughly 0.45 to 1 ug of RNA. TCRdb ran MiXCR on the immunoSEQ multiplex PCR reads and lists one entry per CDR3 protein. This repertoire shows around 70,000 distinct CDR3 sequences, roughly 94% found once; its top ten account for 0.5% to 0.6%. Sequencing was done on a sample of CD8+ T cells from PBMCs. Every receptor here comes from a human donor with multiple sclerosis.

This clonotype was observed a single time. This chain joins TRBV30 and TRBJ1-3; 7 nucleotides match TRBD1. The CDR3 runs 14 residues. The junction had 7 bases not matched to a gene; V was cut back by 5 bases and J by 3 bases. Germline loops: CDR1 GTSNPN, CDR2 SVGIG (reference sequence). The CDR3 DNA reads TGTGCCTGGTGGGACAGCCTATTTGGAAACACCATATATTTT. Its protein product is CAWWDSLFGNTIYF.

The rearrangement links TRBV20-1 to TRBJ1-1, with D unclear. The CDR3 is made up of 11 amino acids. V dropped 5 bases and J dropped 5 bases, with 9 bases sitting between them. The germline V gene encodes CDR1 DFQATT and CDR2 SNEGSKA (reference sequence). The CDR3 sequence: CSAGGRTEAFF. CDR3 sequence (DNA): TGCAGTGCTGGAGGGAGGACTGAAGCTTTCTTT.

This sequence joins TRBV20-1 and TRBJ1-6; TRBD1 aligns across 10 bases. Losses at the gene ends were 0 bases for V and 10 bases for J; bases not matched to a gene: 6. Germline V CDR1 and CDR2: DFQATT, SNEGSKA (reference sequence). The CDR3 extends over 15 amino acids. The CDR3 spells CSARDPGQGRSPLHF. The CDR3 region has the DNA TGCAGTGCTAGAGATCCGGGACAGGGGAGGTCACCCCTCCACTTT.

CDR3 nucleotide sequence: TGCAGTGCTAGATGTAGCGGGAGGGATCGCGATGAGCAGTTCTTC. Amino acid sequence: CSARCSGRDRDEQFF. J is TRBJ2-1 and V is TRBV20-1; 11 nucleotides align to TRBD2. Germline loops: CDR1 DFQATT, CDR2 SNEGSKA (reference sequence). There are 15 residues in the CDR3. J lost 8 bases, V lost 2 bases, and 8 bases had no gene match.

The chain recombines TRBV3-1 with TRBJ2-5; D uncertain. V was shortened by 4 bases and J by 4 bases, with 10 bases between the two germline ends. Per the germline V gene, CDR1 is LGHDT and CDR2 is YNNKEL (reference sequence). The CDR3 length is 13 residues. In nucleotides, the CDR3 is TGTGCCAGCAGCCTCCTCCCCGGAGAGACCCAGTACTTC. It translates to CASSLLPGETQYF.

This chain uses TRBV15 with TRBJ2-1; TRBD2 agrees at 10 bases. CDR1 and CDR2 (germline): LNHNV, YYDKDF (reference sequence). J lost 6 bases, V lost 5 bases, and 4 bases had no gene match. CDR3 length equals 14 residues. The CDR3 bases are TGTGCCACCAGCCAGGCTAGCGGGAGCAATGAGCAGTTCTTC. Translation gives CATSQASGSNEQFF.

The V gene is TRBV7-9, the J gene TRBJ1-1; D not certain. V was trimmed by 2 bases and J by 1 base, leaving 11 bases between them. Germline CDR1 is SEHNR and CDR2 is FQNEAQ (reference sequence). This CDR3 is built from 15 residues. This CDR3 is CASSLLQGANTEAFF. In nucleotides, the CDR3 is TGTGCCAGCAGCTTACTTCAAGGAGCGAACACTGAAGCTTTCTTT.

The gene calls are TRBV6-5 and TRBJ2-2; D unclear. This CDR3 is built from 13 residues. CDR1 and CDR2 (germline): MNHEY, SVGAGI. V was trimmed by 0 bases and J by 3 bases, leaving 2 bases between them. In DNA form, the CDR3 reads TGTGCCAGCAGTTACTCATACACCGGGGAGCTGTTTTTT. The encoded protein is CASSYSYTGELFF.

Here the CDR3 DNA reads TGTGCCAGCAGTCCTCGGACAGGGCACTACGAGCAGTACTTC. This encodes CASSPRTGHYEQYF. V is TRBV28 and J is TRBJ2-7, with 8 nucleotides matching TRBD1. The V gene's germline CDR1 is MDHEN and CDR2 SYDVKM. J was trimmed by 3 bases and V by 5 bases; bases with no gene match: 6. This CDR3 is 14 amino acids long.

The V and J genes are TRBV6-5 and TRBJ1-1; 8 bases line up with TRBD1. V lost 2 bases and J lost 0; bases outside the gene matches: 2. Per the germline V gene, CDR1 is MNHEY and CDR2 is SVGAGI. This CDR3 region has 15 residues. CDR3 sequence reads: CASSYLGQVNTEAFF. In DNA, the CDR3 is TGTGCCAGCAGTTACCTGGGACAGGTGAACACTGAAGCTTTCTTT.

The chain couples TRBV12-3 or TRBV12-4 to TRBJ1-5; no clear D gene. The V gene lost 2 bases and the J gene lost 5 bases, with 4 bases spanning the gap. The CDR3 is 12 residues long. The CDR3 bases are TGTGCCAGCAGTTTATTCGATCAGCCCCAGCATTTT. Translation gives CASSLFDQPQHF.

The V gene is TRBV19, the J gene TRBJ1-1, with D possibly TRBD1 on 5 matching bases. V lost 3 bases to trimming and J lost 5 bases, with 10 bases between them. This CDR3 comprises 13 residues. The germline V gene encodes CDR1 LNHDA and CDR2 SQIVND (reference sequence). The DNA for the CDR3 is TGTGCCAGTAGTATTGCAGGGACGACTGAAGCTTTCTTT. Amino acids: CASSIAGTTEAFF.

V is TRBV20-1 and J is TRBJ1-2; D is uncertain. Germline V CDR1 and CDR2: DFQATT, SNEGSKA (reference sequence). V gave up 0 bases and J gave up 8 bases, with 19 bases separating them. The CDR3 spans 15 residues. The CDR3, as DNA: TGCAGTGCTAGAGATTTCAGCCTCCAACTATCCGGCTACACCTTC. This sequence encodes CSARDFSLQLSGYTF.

The chain carries TRBV7-6 and TRBJ1-6; D might be TRBD1 (5 bases). There are 17 residues in the CDR3. In germline, CDR1 is SGHVS, CDR2 FNYEAQ. V dropped 1 base and J dropped 7 bases, with 17 bases sitting between them. The CDR3 sequence: CASSLDRARGINSPLHF. The CDR3 DNA sequence: TGTGCCAGCAGCTTAGACCGGGCCCGGGGGATAAATTCACCCCTCCACTTT. The full variable domain, completed using reference TRBV7-6 and TRBJ1-6, is GAGVSQSPRYKVTKRGQDVALRCDPISGHVSLYWYRQALGQGPEFLTYFNYEAQQDKSGLPNDRFSAERPEGSISTLTIQRTEQRDSAMYRCASSLDRARGINSPLHFGNGTRLTVT.

The genes are TRBV27 and TRBJ2-2; no firm D call. The CDR3 covers 15 residues. Germline V CDR1 and CDR2: MNHEY, SMNVEV (reference sequence). Between the trimmed V and J ends, which lost 3 bases and 2 bases, there was a span of 10 bases. CDR3: CASSFGAGNTGELFF. Here the CDR3 DNA reads TGTGCCAGCAGTTTTGGCGCAGGCAACACCGGGGAGCTGTTTTTT.

This sequence joins TRBV18 and TRBJ2-1; D uncertain. CDR1 and CDR2 from the germline V gene are KGHSH and LQKENI. The CDR3 has 15 residues. Between the trimmed V and J ends, which lost 0 bases and 5 bases, there was a span of 11 bases. CDR3: CASSPPGIGDNEQFF. The CDR3 coding sequence is TGTGCCAGCTCACCACCGGGGATAGGAGACAATGAGCAGTTCTTC.

This rearrangement joins TRBV28 to TRBJ2-2; tentatively, D is TRBD1 (5 bases). Trimming stripped 1 base from V and 2 bases from J, with 14 bases between. The length of the CDR3 is 17 residues. From germline, CDR1 is MDHEN and CDR2 SYDVKM. The CDR3 DNA reads TGTGCCAGCAGTTTATCCGCATCAGGACAAAACACCGGGGAGCTGTTTTTT. This gives the protein CASSLSASGQNTGELFF. Complete variable domain (other parts from reference TRBV28 and TRBJ2-2): DVKVTQSSRYLVKRTGEKVFLECVQDMDHENMFWYRQDPGLGLRLIYFSYDVKMKEKGDIPEGYSVSREKKERFSLILESASTNQTSMYLCASSLSASGQNTGELFFGEGSRLTVL.

The chain combines TRBV6-2 or TRBV6-3 with TRBJ1-1, with 8 nucleotides matching TRBD1. The CDR3 sequence is 14 residues long. Germline lookup yields CDR1 MNHEY and CDR2 SVGEGT. V lost 6 bases to trimming and J lost 1 base; unmatched junction nucleotides: 4. The CDR3 nucleotides read TGTGCCAGCAGCGGACAGGGAGGGAACACTGAAGCTTTCTTT. It encodes CASSGQGGNTEAFF.

V usage is TRBV28 and J usage is TRBJ1-1; 8 bases are a match to TRBD1. Germline loops: CDR1 MDHEN, CDR2 SYDVKM. V lost 5 bases to trimming and J lost 11 bases; unmatched junction nucleotides: 10. This CDR3 is built from 13 residues. CDR3 bases: TGTGCCAGCAGTCTGGACAGGGAAAGTATGGCTTTCTTT. Its protein product is CASSLDRESMAFF.

This rearrangement joins TRBV7-8 to TRBJ2-7; TRBD1 agrees at 11 bases. V gave up 4 bases and J gave up 6 bases; unmatched junction bases: 2. The CDR3 consists of 13 residues. Germline V gene lookup returns CDR1 SGHVS and CDR2 FQNEAQ. The CDR3 region has the DNA TGTGCCAGCAGCTCGGGACAGGGGGTCGAGCAGTACTTC. Amino acid sequence: CASSSGQGVEQYF.

CDR3 coding DNA: TGTGCCAGCAGTCATTATCAGGGTGGGCGAGAGACCCAGTACTTC. It codes for CASSHYQGGRETQYF. The chain links TRBV28 to TRBJ2-5, with D perhaps TRBD1 (5 bases). The CDR3 sequence is 15 residues long. Germline V gene sequence: CDR1 MDHEN, CDR2 SYDVKM. Between the trimmed V and J ends, which lost 5 bases and 4 bases, there was a span of 17 bases.

This chain joins TRBV20-1 and TRBJ2-7, with D possibly matching TRBD2 (5 bases). The CDR3 runs 15 residues. Per germline, CDR1 DFQATT and CDR2 SNEGSKA (reference sequence). V was shortened by 1 base and J by 0 bases, with 13 bases between the two germline ends. In DNA, the CDR3 is TGCAGTGCTAGAGGGGAGCGGATGAGCTCCTACGAGCAGTACTTC. The encoded protein is CSARGERMSSYEQYF.

The genes are TRBV20-1 and TRBJ2-3, with TRBD2 matching over 7 bases. Trimming cost V 3 bases and J 5 bases; bases outside gene matches: 26. This CDR3 contains 20 residues. Germline lookup yields CDR1 DFQATT and CDR2 SNEGSKA (reference sequence). The CDR3 DNA reads TGCAGTGCTAGTGAGCCACGCACGGGAGGTGGACTAGTTTGGGGAGATACGCAGTATTTT. Its protein product is CSASEPRTGGGLVWGDTQYF.

The chain uses TRBV29-1 and TRBJ1-2; TRBD1 aligns across 7 bases. CDR1 is SQVTM, CDR2 ANQGSEA, per germline. V shed 0 bases and J 5 bases; nucleotides not matched to a gene: 27. CDR3 length equals 21 residues. The CDR3 nucleotides read TGCAGCGTTGAAGATCGAGGTAGGGACAGAGGAACCTTAGGCCGTTCTTATGGCTACACCTTC. Protein sequence: CSVEDRGRDRGTLGRSYGYTF.

This clonotype was seen only once. The CDR3, as DNA: TGCAGTGCTAGGACTAGCGGGACTCCGGAGCAGTTCTTC. Its protein product is CSARTSGTPEQFF. The chain joins TRBV20-1 to TRBJ2-1; 11 bases match TRBD2. V trimming: 3 bases; J trimming: 10 bases; junction bases outside the gene matches: 5. The CDR3 has 13 amino acids. Looked up from germline, CDR1 is DFQATT and CDR2 is SNEGSKA (reference sequence).

The chain joins TRBV2 to TRBJ2-5; D not resolved. Trimming shortened V by 6 bases and J by 3 bases, and 11 bases separated the two germline ends. Germline lookup yields CDR1 SNHLY and CDR2 FYNNEI. CDR3 length: 13 amino acids. The CDR3 is CASRRRPEETQYF. In DNA form, the CDR3 reads TGTGCCAGCAGGCGGCGGCCGGAAGAGACCCAGTACTTC.

The V and J genes are TRBV20-1 and TRBJ1-3; D is undetermined. The CDR3 runs to 15 residues. The germline V gene encodes CDR1 DFQATT and CDR2 SNEGSKA (reference sequence). Trimming took off 0 bases at V and 1 base at J, with 10 bases between the two ends. CDR3 amino acids: CSARDGEGSGNTIYF. The CDR3 bases are TGCAGTGCTAGAGATGGGGAAGGGTCTGGAAACACCATATATTTT.

The chain carries TRBV7-6 and TRBJ1-2, with D possibly TRBD1 on 5 matching bases. The V and J ends lost 5 bases and 5 bases respectively, with 15 bases between them. This CDR3 region has 14 residues. CDR1 is SGHVS and CDR2 is FNYEAQ in the germline V gene. For the CDR3, the DNA is TGTGCCAGCAGCCCCTCCGACAGTCCTTATGGCTACACCTTC. As protein: CASSPSDSPYGYTF.

The chain links TRBV30 to TRBJ2-1; the match to TRBD2 covers 8 bases. Germline lookup yields CDR1 GTSNPN and CDR2 SVGIG (reference sequence). Losses at the gene ends were 1 base for V and 16 bases for J; bases not matched to a gene: 15. CDR3 size: 14 residues. CDR3 sequence: CAWSGGGTGTSDFF. In DNA, the CDR3 is TGTGCCTGGAGTGGGGGAGGTACCGGGACTAGTGATTTCTTC.

This rearrangement joins TRBV20-1 to TRBJ2-5; TRBD2 aligns across 8 bases. This CDR3 contains 14 residues. The J segment lost 10 bases and the V segment lost 6 bases, leaving 16 bases of the junction unmatched. Looked up from germline, CDR1 is DFQATT and CDR2 is SNEGSKA (reference sequence). CDR3 bases: TGCAGTGCATCGATAGCGGGAACCGAGAGAAACCAGTACTTC. Its translation: CSASIAGTERNQYF.

This chain links TRBV15 with TRBJ2-1; D not resolved. With 9 bases removed from V and 5 bases from J, the gap between germline ends came to 8 bases. Germline CDR1 is LNHNV and CDR2 is YYDKDF (reference sequence). This CDR3 spans 11 amino acids. The CDR3 loop is CATGWDNEQFF. The CDR3 DNA follows: TGTGCCACAGGGTGGGACAATGAGCAGTTCTTC.

The J gene is TRBJ1-2, the V gene TRBV9; 9 nucleotides line up with TRBD1. Germline V gives CDR1 SGDLS, CDR2 YYNGEE. Trimming at V came to 3 bases and at J to 4 bases, leaving 4 bases not matched to a gene. The CDR3 extends over 14 amino acids. CDR3 DNA: TGTGCCAGCAGCGCCCCGACAGGGGGCTATGGCTACACCTTC. Protein sequence: CASSAPTGGYGYTF.